This TCR beta chain was sequenced for a study of cytomegalovirus exposure and HLA in healthy donors. Overall study findings and caveats: One later analysis reportedly identified an Asian-associated ancestry cluster that showed fewer N-insertions than the roughly 640-donor mean.

This CDR3 has 14 amino acids. Germline CDR1 and CDR2: MGHRA and YSYEKL. Trimming took off 1 base at V and 2 bases at J, with 8 bases between the two ends. To note about this clone: No antigen is known for it.

Vbeta (60) and Jbeta (13) primers were used in the PCR. This table comes from immunoSEQ multiplex PCR, and its TCRdb copy is limited to in-frame clones, with some not included. The sample has around 160,000 clones; 70% to 80% are singletons. Sequenced input: PBMCs. The chain is built from TRBV4-1 and TRBJ2-5; perhaps TRBD2 as D (5 bases). The TCR sequence derives from a man aged 50-60 years in good health and CMV-seropositive. The CDR3 here is CASSQGSGQETQYF. The CDR3 coding sequence is TGCGCCAGCAGCCAAGGATCGGGACAAGAGACCCAGTACTTC.